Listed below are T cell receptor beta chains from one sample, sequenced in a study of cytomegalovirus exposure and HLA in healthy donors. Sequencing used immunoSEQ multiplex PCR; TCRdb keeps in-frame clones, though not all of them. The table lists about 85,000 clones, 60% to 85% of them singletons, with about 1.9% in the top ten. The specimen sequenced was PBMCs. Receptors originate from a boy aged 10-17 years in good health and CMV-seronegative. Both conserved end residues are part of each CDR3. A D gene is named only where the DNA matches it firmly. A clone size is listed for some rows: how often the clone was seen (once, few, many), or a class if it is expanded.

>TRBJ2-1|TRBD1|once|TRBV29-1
CSVPLPDRGGEQFF
TGCAGCGTTCCCCTCCCGGACAGGGGAGGTGAGCAGTTCTTC
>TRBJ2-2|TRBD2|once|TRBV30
CAWTGLADITGELFF
TGTGCCTGGACCGGACTAGCGGATATCACCGGGGAGCTGTTTTTT
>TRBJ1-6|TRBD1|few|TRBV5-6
CASSWGTGAHNSPLHF
TGTGCCAGCAGCTGGGGGACAGGGGCCCATAATTCACCCCTCCACTTT
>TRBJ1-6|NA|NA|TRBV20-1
CSAILNSPLHF
TGCAGTGCTATCTTGAATTCACCCCTCCACTTT
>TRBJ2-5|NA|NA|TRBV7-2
CASSLNGGETQYF
TGTGCCAGCAGCTTAAACGGAGGGGAGACCCAGTACTTC
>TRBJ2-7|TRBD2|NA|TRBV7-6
CASSTTERGRLGEQYF
TGTGCCAGCAGCACCACCGAGCGGGGGCGCCTGGGGGAGCAGTACTTC
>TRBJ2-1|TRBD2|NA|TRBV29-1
CSVEGLAGGPSEQFF
TGCAGCGTTGAAGGACTAGCGGGAGGGCCCAGTGAGCAGTTCTTC
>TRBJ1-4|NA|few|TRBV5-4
CASSLTYGGRGEKLFF
TGTGCCAGCAGCTTGACCTATGGAGGTCGGGGTGAAAAACTGTTTTTT
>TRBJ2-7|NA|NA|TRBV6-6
CASRLEAGLEQYF
TGTGCCAGCAGGCTGGAGGCGGGCCTCGAGCAGTACTTC
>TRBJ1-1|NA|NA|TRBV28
CASTPRGEMNTEAFF
TGTGCCAGCACTCCCCGGGGGGAGATGAACACTGAAGCTTTCTTT
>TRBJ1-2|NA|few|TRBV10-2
CASTGQTNYGYTF
TGCGCCAGCACAGGCCAAACTAACTATGGCTACACCTTC
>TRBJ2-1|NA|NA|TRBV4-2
CASSQPFQGSYNEQFF
TGTGCCAGCAGCCAGCCGTTTCAGGGCTCCTACAATGAGCAGTTCTTC
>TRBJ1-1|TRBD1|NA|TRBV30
CAWSVKVGQGITEAFF
TGTGCCTGGAGTGTAAAGGTTGGACAGGGTATCACTGAAGCTTTCTTT
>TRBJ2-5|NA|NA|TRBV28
CASSLSYRSAKTQYF
TGTGCCAGCAGTTTATCGTACAGGTCGGCAAAGACCCAGTACTTC
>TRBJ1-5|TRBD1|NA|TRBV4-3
CASSPRLDRGGNQPQHF
TGCGCCAGCAGCCCCCGATTGGACAGGGGAGGCAATCAGCCCCAGCATTTT
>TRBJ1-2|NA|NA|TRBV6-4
CASSDSSRGSNYGYTF
TGTGCCAGCAGTGACTCGAGTCGGGGGAGTAACTATGGCTACACCTTC
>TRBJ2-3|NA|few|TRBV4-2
CASSQQSGSTDTQYF
TGTGCCAGCAGCCAACAAAGCGGGAGCACAGATACGCAGTATTTT
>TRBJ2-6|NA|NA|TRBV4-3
CASSQDDSNSGANVLTF
TGCGCCAGCAGCCAGGACGACAGCAACTCTGGGGCCAACGTCCTGACTTTC
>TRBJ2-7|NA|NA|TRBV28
CASSLFQEQYF
TGTGCCAGCAGTTTATTTCAGGAGCAGTACTTC
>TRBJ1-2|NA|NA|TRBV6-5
CASSYTTGSRGYTF
TGTGCCAGCAGTTACACTACAGGGTCCCGTGGCTACACCTTC
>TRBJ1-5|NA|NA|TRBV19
CASSIIENQPQHF
TGTGCCAGTAGTATAATAGAGAATCAGCCCCAGCATTTT
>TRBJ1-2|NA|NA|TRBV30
CAWFRGIGYGYTF
TGTGCCTGGTTTAGGGGGATCGGCTATGGCTACACCTTC
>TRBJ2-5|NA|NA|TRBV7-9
CASSTAQETQYF
TGTGCCAGCAGCACAGCCCAAGAGACCCAGTACTTC
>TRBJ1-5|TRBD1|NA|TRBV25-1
CASSRRTGYDSSNQPQHF
TGTGCCAGCAGTAGGAGGACAGGGTACGATAGTAGCAATCAGCCCCAGCATTTT
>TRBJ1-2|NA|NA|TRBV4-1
CASSHSDGANYGYTF
TGCGCCAGCAGCCATTCAGACGGAGCTAACTATGGCTACACCTTC
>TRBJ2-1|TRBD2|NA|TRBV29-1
CSVGGLADYNEQFF
TGCAGCGTTGGGGGACTAGCGGACTACAATGAGCAGTTCTTC
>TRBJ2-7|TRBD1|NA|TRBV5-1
CASSLSRDRDPYEQYF
TGCGCCAGCAGCTTGTCCCGGGACAGGGACCCCTACGAGCAGTACTTC
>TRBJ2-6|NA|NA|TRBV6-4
CASSDSAGSTNVLTF
TGTGCCAGCAGTGACTCGGCGGGGTCAACCAACGTCCTGACTTTC
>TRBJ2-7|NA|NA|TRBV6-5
CASRTPGYTYEQYF
TGTGCCAGCAGGACTCCGGGTTATACCTACGAGCAGTACTTC
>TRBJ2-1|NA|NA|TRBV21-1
CASSNGTGGFGVDEQFF
TGTGCCAGCAGCAATGGAACAGGGGGCTTTGGAGTCGATGAGCAGTTCTTC
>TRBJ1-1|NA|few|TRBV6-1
CASSEIGRDTEAFF
TGTGCCAGCAGTGAAATAGGGAGGGACACTGAAGCTTTCTTT
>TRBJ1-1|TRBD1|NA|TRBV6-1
CASYPRTGVTEAFF
TGTGCCAGCTATCCTCGGACAGGGGTCACTGAAGCTTTCTTT
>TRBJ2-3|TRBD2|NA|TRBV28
CASSSPSGRVDTQYF
TGTGCCAGCAGTTCCCCTAGCGGGAGGGTCGATACGCAGTATTTT
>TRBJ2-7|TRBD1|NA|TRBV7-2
CASSPGGQGREQYF
TGTGCCAGCAGCCCCGGGGGACAGGGTCGCGAGCAGTACTTC
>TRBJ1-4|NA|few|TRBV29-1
CSVSNEKLFF
TGCAGCGTCTCCAATGAAAAACTGTTTTTT
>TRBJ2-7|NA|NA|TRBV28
CASSLRERVTGEQYF
TGTGCCAGCAGTTTGCGCGAGCGGGTGACTGGGGAGCAGTACTTC
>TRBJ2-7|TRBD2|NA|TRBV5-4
CASSYRGGASEQYF
TGTGCCAGCAGCTATCGCGGGGGGGCGAGCGAGCAGTACTTC
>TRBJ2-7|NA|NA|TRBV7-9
CASSLALVGGEQYF
TGTGCCAGCAGCTTAGCCCTGGTAGGAGGCGAGCAGTACTTC
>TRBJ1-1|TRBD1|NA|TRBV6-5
CASSNRGQVEAFF
TGTGCCAGCAGTAACAGGGGGCAGGTTGAAGCTTTCTTT
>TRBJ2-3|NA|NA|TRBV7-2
CASSFLGRVGTDTQYF
TGTGCCAGCAGCTTCTTAGGCAGGGTGGGGACAGATACGCAGTATTTT
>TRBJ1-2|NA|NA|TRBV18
CASSHAGDGSYGYTF
TGTGCCAGCTCTCATGCGGGGGACGGATCCTATGGCTACACCTTC
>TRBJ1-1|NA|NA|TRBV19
CASSIEGNTEAFF
TGTGCCAGTAGTATCGAGGGAAACACTGAAGCTTTCTTT
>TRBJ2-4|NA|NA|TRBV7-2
CASSHPGVAKNIQYF
TGTGCCAGCAGCCATCCGGGGGTAGCCAAAAACATTCAGTACTTC
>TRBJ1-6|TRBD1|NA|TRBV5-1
CASRRDGTAINSPLHF
TGCGCCAGCAGACGGGACGGGACAGCGATTAATTCACCCCTCCACTTT
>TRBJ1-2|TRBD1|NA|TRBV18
CASSPSTGGDGYTF
TGTGCCAGCTCACCCTCGACAGGGGGCGATGGCTACACCTTC
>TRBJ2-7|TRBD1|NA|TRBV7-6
CASSLEVGTANEQYF
TGTGCCAGCAGCTTAGAGGTCGGGACAGCCAACGAGCAGTACTTC
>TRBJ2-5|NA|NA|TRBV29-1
CSVEGATSQYF
TGCAGCGTTGAAGGAGCGACGTCCCAGTACTTC
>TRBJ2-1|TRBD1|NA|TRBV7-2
CASSSQGGAFANEQFF
TGTGCCAGCAGCTCGCAAGGGGGCGCCTTCGCCAATGAGCAGTTCTTC
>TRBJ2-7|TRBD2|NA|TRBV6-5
CASSPPGRESYEQYF
TGTGCCAGCAGCCCCCCGGGGCGGGAGTCCTACGAGCAGTACTTC
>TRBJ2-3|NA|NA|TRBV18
CASSLRTGTDTQYF
TGTGCCAGCTCACTCAGGACAGGCACAGATACGCAGTATTTT
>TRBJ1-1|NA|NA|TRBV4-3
CASSPYGGGMGTEAFF
TGCGCCAGCAGTCCATACGGCGGGGGAATGGGCACTGAAGCTTTCTTT
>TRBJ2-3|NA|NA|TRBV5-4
CASSPASRADTQYF
TGTGCCAGCAGCCCCGCTAGTCGAGCAGATACGCAGTATTTT
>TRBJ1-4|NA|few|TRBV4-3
CASSHSRFNEKLFF
TGCGCCAGCAGCCATTCCAGGTTTAATGAAAAACTGTTTTTT
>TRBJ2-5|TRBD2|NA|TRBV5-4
CASSMGGTSGGQETQYF
TGTGCCAGCAGCATGGGCGGGACTAGCGGGGGGCAAGAGACCCAGTACTTC